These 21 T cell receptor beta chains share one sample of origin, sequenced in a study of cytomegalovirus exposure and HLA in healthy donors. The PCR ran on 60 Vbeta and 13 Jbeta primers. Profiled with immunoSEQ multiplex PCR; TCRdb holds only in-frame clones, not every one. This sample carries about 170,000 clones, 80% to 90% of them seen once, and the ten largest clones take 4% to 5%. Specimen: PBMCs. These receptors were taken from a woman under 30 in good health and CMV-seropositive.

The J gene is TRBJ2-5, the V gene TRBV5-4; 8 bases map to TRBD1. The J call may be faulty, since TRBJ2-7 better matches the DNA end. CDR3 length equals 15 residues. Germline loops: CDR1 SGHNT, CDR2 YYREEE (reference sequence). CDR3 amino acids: CASSLAGRGPAEQYF. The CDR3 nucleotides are TGTGCCAGCAGCTTGGCCGGCAGGGGGCCCGCCGAGCAGTACTTC.

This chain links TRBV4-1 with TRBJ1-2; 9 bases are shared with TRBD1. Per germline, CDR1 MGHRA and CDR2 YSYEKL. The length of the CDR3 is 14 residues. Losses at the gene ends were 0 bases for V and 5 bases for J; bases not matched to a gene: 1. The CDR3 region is CASSQEGQGYGYTF. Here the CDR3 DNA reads TGCGCCAGCAGCCAAGAGGGACAGGGATATGGCTACACCTTC.

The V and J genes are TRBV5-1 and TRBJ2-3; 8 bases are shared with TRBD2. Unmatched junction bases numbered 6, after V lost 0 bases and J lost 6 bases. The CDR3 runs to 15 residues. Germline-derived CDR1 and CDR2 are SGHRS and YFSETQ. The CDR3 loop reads CASSLEGLDIDTQYF. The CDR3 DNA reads TGCGCCAGCAGCTTGGAGGGACTAGATATTGATACGCAGTATTTT.

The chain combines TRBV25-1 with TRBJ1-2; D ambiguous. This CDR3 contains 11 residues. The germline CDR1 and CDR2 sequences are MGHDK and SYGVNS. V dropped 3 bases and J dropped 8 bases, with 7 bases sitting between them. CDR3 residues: CASSDLEGYTF. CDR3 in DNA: TGTGCCAGCAGTGATCTGGAGGGCTACACCTTC.

CDR3 sequence: CASSLLAGGLAKNIQYF. The CDR3 DNA sequence: TGTGCCAGCAGCTTACTAGCGGGGGGACTAGCCAAAAACATTCAGTACTTC. This chain connects TRBV7-8 to TRBJ2-4, with 11 positions matching TRBD2. Germline CDR1 reads SGHVS; CDR2 reads FQNEAQ. The CDR3 extends over 17 amino acids. The V and J ends lost 2 bases and 0 bases, in that order; junction bases with no gene match: 3. Filled out from reference TRBV7-8 and TRBJ2-4, the complete variable domain reads GAGVSQSPRYKVAKRGQDVALRCDPISGHVSLFWYQQALGQGPEFLTYFQNEAQLDKSGLPSDRFFAERPEGSVSTLKIQRTQQEDSAVYLCASSLLAGGLAKNIQYFGAGTRLSVL.

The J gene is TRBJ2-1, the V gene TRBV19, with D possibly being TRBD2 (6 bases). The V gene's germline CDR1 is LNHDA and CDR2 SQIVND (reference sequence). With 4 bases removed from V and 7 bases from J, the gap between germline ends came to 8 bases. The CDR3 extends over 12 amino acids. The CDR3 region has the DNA TGTGCCAGTAGTACGGGAGAAAATGAGCAGTTCTTC. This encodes CASSTGENEQFF. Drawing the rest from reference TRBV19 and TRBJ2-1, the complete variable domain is DGGITQSPKYLFRKEGQNVTLSCEQNLNHDAMYWYRQDPGQGLRLIYYSQIVNDFQKGDIAEGYSVSREKKESFPLTVTSAQKNPTAFYLCASSTGENEQFFGPGTRLTVL.

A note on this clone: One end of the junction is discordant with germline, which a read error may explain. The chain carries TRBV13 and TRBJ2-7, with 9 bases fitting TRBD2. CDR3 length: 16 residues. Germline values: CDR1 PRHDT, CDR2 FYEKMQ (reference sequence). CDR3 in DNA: TGTGCCAGTAGCTTAGGCAAAGCGGGGGGTACCTACGAGCAGTACTTC. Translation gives CASSLGKAGGTYEQYF.

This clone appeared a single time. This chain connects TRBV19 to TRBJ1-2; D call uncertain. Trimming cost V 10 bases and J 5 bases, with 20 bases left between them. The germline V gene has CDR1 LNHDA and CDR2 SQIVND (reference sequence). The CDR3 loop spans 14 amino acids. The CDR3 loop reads CATTPAGNSYGYTF. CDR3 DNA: TGTGCCACCACCCCCGCGGGGAACTCATATGGCTACACCTTC. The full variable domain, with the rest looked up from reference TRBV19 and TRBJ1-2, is DGGITQSPKYLFRKEGQNVTLSCEQNLNHDAMYWYRQDPGQGLRLIYYSQIVNDFQKGDIAEGYSVSREKKESFPLTVTSAQKNPTAFYLCATTPAGNSYGYTFGSGTRLTVV.

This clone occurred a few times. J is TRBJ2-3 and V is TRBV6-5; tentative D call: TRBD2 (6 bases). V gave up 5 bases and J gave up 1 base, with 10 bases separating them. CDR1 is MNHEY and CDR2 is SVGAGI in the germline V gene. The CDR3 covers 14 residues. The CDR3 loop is CASSRDWRTDTQYF. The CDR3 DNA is TGTGCCAGCAGTAGGGACTGGCGCACAGATACGCAGTATTTT.

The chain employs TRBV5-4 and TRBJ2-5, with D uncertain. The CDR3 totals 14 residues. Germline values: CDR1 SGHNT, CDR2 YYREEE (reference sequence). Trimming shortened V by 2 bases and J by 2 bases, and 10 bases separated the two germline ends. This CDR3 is CASSLRHLQETQYF. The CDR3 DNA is TGTGCCAGCAGCTTACGACACCTACAAGAGACCCAGTACTTC.

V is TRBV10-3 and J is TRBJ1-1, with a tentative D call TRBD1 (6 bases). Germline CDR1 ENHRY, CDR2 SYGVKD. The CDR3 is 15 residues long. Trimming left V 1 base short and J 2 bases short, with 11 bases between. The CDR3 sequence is CAISEFGQPNTEAFF. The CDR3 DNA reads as TGTGCCATCAGTGAGTTTGGACAGCCAAACACTGAAGCTTTCTTT.

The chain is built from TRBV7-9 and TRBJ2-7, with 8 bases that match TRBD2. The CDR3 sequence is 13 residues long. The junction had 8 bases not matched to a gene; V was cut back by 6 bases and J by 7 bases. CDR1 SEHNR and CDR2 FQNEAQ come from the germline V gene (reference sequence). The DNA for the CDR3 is TGTGCCAGCAGGCCGGGACTAGTATGGGAGCAGTACTTC. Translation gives CASRPGLVWEQYF.

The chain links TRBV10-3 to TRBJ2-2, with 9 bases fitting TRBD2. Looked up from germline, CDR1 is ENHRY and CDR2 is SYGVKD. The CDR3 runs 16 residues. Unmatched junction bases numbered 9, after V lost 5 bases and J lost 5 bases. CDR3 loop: CAISTLAGDGTGELFF. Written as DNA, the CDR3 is TGTGCCATCAGTACCTTAGCGGGGGACGGGACCGGGGAGCTGTTTTTT.

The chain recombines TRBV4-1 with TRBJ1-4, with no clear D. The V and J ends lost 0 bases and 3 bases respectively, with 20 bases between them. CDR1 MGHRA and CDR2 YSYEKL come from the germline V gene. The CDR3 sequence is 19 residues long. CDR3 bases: TGCGCCAGCAGCCAAGATGTTTTAGGAGGGAGAGGAGCTAATGAAAAACTGTTTTTT. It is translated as CASSQDVLGGRGANEKLFF.

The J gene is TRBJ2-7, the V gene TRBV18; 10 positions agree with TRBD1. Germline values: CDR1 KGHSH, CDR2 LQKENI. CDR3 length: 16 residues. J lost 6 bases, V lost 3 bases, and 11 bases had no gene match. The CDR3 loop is CASSPTGQGVGREQYF. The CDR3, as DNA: TGTGCCAGCTCACCCACCGGACAGGGGGTTGGGCGCGAGCAGTACTTC.

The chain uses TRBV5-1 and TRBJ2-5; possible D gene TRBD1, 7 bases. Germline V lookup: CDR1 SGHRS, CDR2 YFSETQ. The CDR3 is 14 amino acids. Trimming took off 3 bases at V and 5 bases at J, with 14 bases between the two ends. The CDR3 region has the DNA TGCGCCAGCAGCTCGCAGGGGGGCGGGGAGACCCAGTACTTC. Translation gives CASSSQGGGETQYF.

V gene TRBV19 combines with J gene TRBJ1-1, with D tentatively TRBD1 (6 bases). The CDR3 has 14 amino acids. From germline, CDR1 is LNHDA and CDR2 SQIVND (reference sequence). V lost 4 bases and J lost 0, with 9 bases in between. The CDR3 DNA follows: TGTGCCAGTAGTAACCCAGGGGTGAACACTGAAGCTTTCTTT. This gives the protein CASSNPGVNTEAFF.

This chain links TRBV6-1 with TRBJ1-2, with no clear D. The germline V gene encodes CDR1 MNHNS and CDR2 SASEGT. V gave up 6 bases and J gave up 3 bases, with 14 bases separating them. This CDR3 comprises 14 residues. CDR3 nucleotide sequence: TGTGCCAGCAGCGCCACATCCGTTGACTATGGCTACACCTTC. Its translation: CASSATSVDYGYTF.

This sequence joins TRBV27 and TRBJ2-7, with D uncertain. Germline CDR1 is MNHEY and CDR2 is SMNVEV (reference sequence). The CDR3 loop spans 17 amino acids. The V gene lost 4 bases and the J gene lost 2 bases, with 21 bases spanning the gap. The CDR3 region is CASSSISSAAQPYEQYF. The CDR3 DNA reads TGTGCCAGCAGTTCCATATCCTCGGCGGCGCAACCCTACGAGCAGTACTTC.

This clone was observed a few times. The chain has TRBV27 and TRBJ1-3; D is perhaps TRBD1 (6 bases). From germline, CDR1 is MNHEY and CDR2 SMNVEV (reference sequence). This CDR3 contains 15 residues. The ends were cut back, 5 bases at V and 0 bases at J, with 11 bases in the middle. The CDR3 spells CASSRGGRSGNTIYF. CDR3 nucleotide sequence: TGTGCCAGCAGTCGGGGGGGGCGCTCTGGAAACACCATATATTTT.

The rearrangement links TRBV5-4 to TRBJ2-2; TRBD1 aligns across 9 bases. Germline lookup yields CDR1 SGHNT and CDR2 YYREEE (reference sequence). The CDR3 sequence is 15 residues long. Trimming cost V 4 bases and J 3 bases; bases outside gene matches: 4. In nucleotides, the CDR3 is TGTGCCAGCAGCCTACGGACAGGGGACACCGGGGAGCTGTTTTTT. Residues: CASSLRTGDTGELFF.